A single sample is the source of the 23 T cell receptor beta chains below, sequenced in a study of graft-versus-host responses after intestinal transplantation. TCRdb's copy holds only in-frame clones and misses some; the assay was immunoSEQ multiplex PCR. This table has roughly 99,000 clones, approximately 86% appearing once. These TCRs' antigens remain unknown. The sample here was unstimulated CD4+ T cells sorted from spleen or lymph node cells, taken before transplant. These receptors were collected from a human donor who was the organ donor for an intestinal transplant.

The chain combines TRBV7-3 with TRBJ1-6, with TRBD1 as a possible D gene (6 bases). This CDR3 is 16 amino acids long. Germline loops: CDR1 SGHTA, CDR2 FQGTGA. Trimming shortened V by 4 bases and J by 6 bases, and 16 bases separated the two germline ends. This CDR3 is CASSSRDRPGNSPLHF. The CDR3 region has the DNA TGTGCCAGCAGCTCGCGAGACAGGCCAGGTAATTCACCCCTCCACTTT.

This chain connects TRBV6-6 to TRBJ1-1, with D possibly TRBD1 on 6 matching bases. V was trimmed by 8 bases and J by 0 bases, leaving 10 bases between them. Germline CDR1 MNHNY, CDR2 SVGAGI (reference sequence). The CDR3 is made up of 13 amino acids. The CDR3, as DNA: TGTGCCAGCTACAGGGTTCTGAACACTGAAGCTTTCTTT. This encodes CASYRVLNTEAFF.

The chain employs TRBV6-1 and TRBJ1-6; tentative D call: TRBD1 (6 bases). In germline, CDR1 is MNHNS, CDR2 SASEGT. V was cut by 2 bases and J by 7 bases, with 9 bases left in between. This CDR3 comprises 14 residues. Written as DNA, the CDR3 is TGTGCCAGCAGTGAAATAACAGGGAATTCACCCCTCCACTTT. This sequence encodes CASSEITGNSPLHF.

The gene calls are TRBV27 and TRBJ2-1, with TRBD1 matching over 7 bases. V gave up 6 bases and J gave up 4 bases; unmatched junction bases: 9. CDR1 and CDR2 (germline): MNHEY, SMNVEV (reference sequence). The CDR3 consists of 15 residues. The CDR3 DNA is TGTGCCAGCAGACCTCGACAGGGTCGGTACAATGAGCAGTTCTTC. Amino acids: CASRPRQGRYNEQFF.

This clone was counted between two and nine times. J is TRBJ1-6 and V is TRBV19; D ambiguous. CDR3 length equals 13 residues. Trimming took 8 bases from V and 8 from J, leaving 13 bases between them. Germline-derived CDR1 and CDR2 are LNHDA and SQIVND (reference sequence). The CDR3 loop reads CASRAVSDSPLHF. CDR3 DNA sequence: TGTGCCAGTCGGGCAGTTTCGGATTCACCCCTCCACTTT. Full variable domain (missing parts from reference TRBV19 and TRBJ1-6): DGGITQSPKYLFRKEGQNVTLSCEQNLNHDAMYWYRQDPGQGLRLIYYSQIVNDFQKGDIAEGYSVSREKKESFPLTVTSAQKNPTAFYLCASRAVSDSPLHFGNGTRLTVT.

This chain uses TRBV6-5 with TRBJ1-1, with D unresolved. CDR3 size: 12 residues. Trimming stripped 5 bases from V and 1 base from J, with 5 bases between. Germline V CDR1 and CDR2: MNHEY, SVGAGI. This CDR3 reads CASSRGNTEAFF. The DNA for the CDR3 is TGTGCCAGCAGTCGGGGGAACACTGAAGCTTTCTTT.

The rearrangement joins TRBV27 to TRBJ2-7; 7 positions match TRBD1. The J segment lost 4 bases and the V segment lost 4 bases, leaving 7 bases of the junction unmatched. CDR1 and CDR2 from the germline V gene are MNHEY and SMNVEV (reference sequence). The CDR3 is made up of 14 amino acids. CDR3 coding DNA: TGTGCCAGCAGTTCCCGGGTGACAGGGTACGAGCAGTACTTC. Amino acid sequence: CASSSRVTGYEQYF.

The genes are TRBV2 and TRBJ1-4, with a tentative D call TRBD1 (6 bases). Germline V gene lookup returns CDR1 SNHLY and CDR2 FYNNEI. The V end was cut by 7 bases, the J end by 4 bases, with 13 bases between. The CDR3 loop spans 14 amino acids. The CDR3 sequence is CASKRVGGNEKLFF. Written as DNA, the CDR3 is TGTGCCAGCAAAAGGGTAGGGGGTAATGAAAAACTGTTTTTT.

This rearrangement joins TRBV9 to TRBJ1-5, with unresolved D. The CDR3 totals 14 residues. Germline CDR1 is SGDLS and CDR2 is YYNGEE. V lost 2 bases and J 0 bases, leaving 6 bases between the germline ends. The CDR3 loop reads CASSVGDSNQPQHF. The CDR3 DNA sequence: TGTGCCAGCAGCGTTGGGGATAGCAATCAGCCCCAGCATTTT.

The genes are TRBV5-1 and TRBJ2-5; TRBD1 matches 8 bases. The germline V gene encodes CDR1 SGHRS and CDR2 YFSETQ. Trimming at V came to 4 bases and at J to 2 bases, leaving 4 bases not matched to a gene. This CDR3 comprises 14 residues. CDR3 nucleotides: TGCGCCAGCAGCGCGGGACAGGAACAAGAGACCCAGTACTTC. Protein sequence: CASSAGQEQETQYF.

The chain couples TRBV27 to TRBJ1-6; 7 bases match TRBD1. V lost 3 bases and J lost 8; bases outside the gene matches: 4. The germline gives CDR1 MNHEY, CDR2 SMNVEV (reference sequence). The CDR3 has 14 residues. The CDR3 reads CASSLDRLDSPLHF. The CDR3 nucleotides read TGTGCCAGCAGTTTGGACAGGCTTGATTCACCCCTCCACTTT.

This clone has more than one count but fewer than ten. V usage is TRBV2 and J usage is TRBJ2-5, with D hard to call. Germline CDR1 is SNHLY and CDR2 is FYNNEI. This CDR3 is 15 amino acids long. V shed 3 bases and J shed 3 bases, with 14 bases lying between them. The CDR3 DNA is TGTGCCAGCAGTGATTACGAAAGGAGCAAAGAGACCCAGTACTTC. It translates to CASSDYERSKETQYF.

In its sample, this clone was seen once. This chain uses TRBV11-2 with TRBJ2-2; D possibly corresponds to TRBD1 (5 bases). CDR3 length equals 13 residues. V was pared by 10 bases and J by 2 bases, with 11 bases between. In germline, CDR1 is SGHAT, CDR2 FQNNGV. CDR3 in DNA: TGTGCCACCTCGACAGTAAACACCGGGGAGCTGTTTTTT. Its protein product is CATSTVNTGELFF. Based on the CDR3 plus reference TRBV11-2 and TRBJ2-2, the full variable domain is EAGVAQSPRYKIIEKRQSVAFWCNPISGHATLYWYQQILGQGPKLLIQFQNNGVVDDSQLPKDRFSAERLKGVDSTLKIQPAKLEDSAVYLCATSTVNTGELFFGEGSRLTVL.

The J gene is TRBJ2-7, the V gene TRBV11-3, with D possibly being TRBD1 (5 bases). Trimming took off 0 bases at V and 5 bases at J, with 8 bases between the two ends. There are 13 residues in the CDR3. Germline loops: CDR1 SGHNT, CDR2 YENEEA. The CDR3 bases are TGTGCCAGCAGCTTAGAGGCCAGGGACGAGCAGTACTTC. Translated, it gives CASSLEARDEQYF.

In this sample, this clone turned up once. V is TRBV5-1 and J is TRBJ2-2; D ambiguous. Germline V lookup: CDR1 SGHRS, CDR2 YFSETQ. V was trimmed by 0 bases and J by 4 bases, leaving 4 bases between them. This CDR3 spans 13 amino acids. CDR3 nucleotides: TGCGCCAGCAGCTTGGGGGTCACCGGGGAGCTGTTTTTT. It is translated as CASSLGVTGELFF. Full variable domain (remainder filled in from reference TRBV5-1 and TRBJ2-2): KAGVTQTPRYLIKTRGQQVTLSCSPISGHRSVSWYQQTPGQGLQFLFEYFSETQRNKGNFPGRFSGRQFSNSRSEMNVSTLELGDSALYLCASSLGVTGELFFGEGSRLTVL.

The rearrangement uses TRBV19 and TRBJ2-3; TRBD1 is a possible D gene (6 bases). V lost 7 bases and J 0 bases, leaving 17 bases between the germline ends. CDR1 LNHDA and CDR2 SQIVND come from the germline V gene (reference sequence). CDR3 length: 16 amino acids. The CDR3 here is CASTHRRDTSTDTQYF. CDR3 sequence (DNA): TGTGCCAGTACCCACCGTCGGGACACCAGCACAGATACGCAGTATTTT.

The rearrangement links TRBV7-8 to TRBJ2-7, with D perhaps matching TRBD2 (6 bases). The ends were cut back, 6 bases at V and 2 bases at J, with 20 bases in the middle. The CDR3 contains 16 residues. Per germline, CDR1 SGHVS and CDR2 FQNEAQ. In DNA form, the CDR3 reads TGTGCCAGCAGTGGAGGGGTCCTAGCGTTGACCTACGAGCAGTACTTC. The encoded protein is CASSGGVLALTYEQYF. Using reference TRBV7-8 and TRBJ2-7 for the parts outside the CDR3, the full variable domain is GAGVSQSPRYKVAKRGQDVALRCDPISGHVSLFWYQQALGQGPEFLTYFQNEAQLDKSGLPSDRFFAERPEGSVSTLKIQRTQQEDSAVYLCASSGGVLALTYEQYFGPGTRLTVT.

The chain joins TRBV4-1 to TRBJ1-1; D not resolved. Trimming took 0 bases from V and 0 from J, leaving 11 bases between them. There are 16 residues in the CDR3. CDR1 and CDR2 from the germline V gene are MGHRA and YSYEKL. The CDR3 coding sequence is TGCGCCAGCAGCCAAGATATCGGACGGTTGAACACTGAAGCTTTCTTT. It is translated as CASSQDIGRLNTEAFF.

The J gene is TRBJ2-1, the V gene TRBV14; 9 bases fit TRBD2. Germline V gives CDR1 SGHDN, CDR2 FVKESK. V gave up 1 base and J gave up 7 bases; unmatched junction bases: 8. This CDR3 is 16 amino acids long. This chain's CDR3 is CASSQVWVSGRNEQFF. DNA for the CDR3: TGTGCCAGCAGCCAAGTTTGGGTTAGCGGGAGAAATGAGCAGTTCTTC.

The chain carries TRBV5-1 and TRBJ1-2, with a possible D match to TRBD1 (6 bases). This CDR3 has 11 residues. Trimming removed 5 bases at V and 9 bases at J, with 11 bases between. Germline assignment: CDR1 SGHRS and CDR2 YFSETQ. Here the CDR3 reads CASSRDRSYTF. The CDR3 DNA reads as TGCGCCAGCAGTCGTGACAGGAGCTACACCTTC.

The chain has TRBV27 and TRBJ1-3; maybe TRBD1 (5 bases). CDR1 MNHEY and CDR2 SMNVEV come from the germline V gene (reference sequence). Trimming pared 5 bases from V and 1 base from J, leaving 15 bases between. The CDR3 has 16 amino acids. CDR3 nucleotide sequence: TGTGCCAGCAGTCCCCCCTCCGACAGTTCTGGAAACACCATATATTTT. Its translation: CASSPPSDSSGNTIYF.

This sequence joins TRBV4-1 and TRBJ2-7; D possibly corresponds to TRBD1 (5 bases). Germline CDR1 and CDR2: MGHRA and YSYEKL. The CDR3 consists of 14 residues. Trimming pared 4 bases from V and 3 bases from J, leaving 13 bases between. Written as DNA, the CDR3 is TGCGCCAGCAGCCTACCCGACAGATACTACGAGCAGTACTTC. Translation gives CASSLPDRYYEQYF.

V and J are TRBV2 and TRBJ2-7; 10 bases agree with TRBD1. The CDR3 has 14 amino acids. Germline-derived CDR1 and CDR2 are SNHLY and FYNNEI. V was clipped by 3 bases and J by 3 bases; unmatched bases: 2. In DNA, the CDR3 is TGTGCCAGCAGTGAGACAGGGGGCCTCTACGAGCAGTACTTC. Translating it yields CASSETGGLYEQYF. Based on the CDR3 plus reference TRBV2 and TRBJ2-7, the full variable domain is EPEVTQTPSHQVTQMGQEVILRCVPISNHLYFYWYRQILGQKVEFLVSFYNNEISEKSEIFDDQFSVERPDGSNFTLKIRSTKLEDSAMYFCASSETGGLYEQYFGPGTRLTVT.